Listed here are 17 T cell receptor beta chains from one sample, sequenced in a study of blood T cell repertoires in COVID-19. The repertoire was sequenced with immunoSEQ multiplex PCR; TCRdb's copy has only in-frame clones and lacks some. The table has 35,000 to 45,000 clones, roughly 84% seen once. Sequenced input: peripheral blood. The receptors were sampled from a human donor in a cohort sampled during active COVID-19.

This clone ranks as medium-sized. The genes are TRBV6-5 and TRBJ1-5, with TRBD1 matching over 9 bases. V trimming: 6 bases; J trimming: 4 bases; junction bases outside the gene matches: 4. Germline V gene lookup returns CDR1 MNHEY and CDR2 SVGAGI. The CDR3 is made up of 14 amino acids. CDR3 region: CASSYRGQNQPQHF. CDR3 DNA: TGTGCCAGCAGCTACAGGGGGCAGAATCAGCCCCAGCATTTT.

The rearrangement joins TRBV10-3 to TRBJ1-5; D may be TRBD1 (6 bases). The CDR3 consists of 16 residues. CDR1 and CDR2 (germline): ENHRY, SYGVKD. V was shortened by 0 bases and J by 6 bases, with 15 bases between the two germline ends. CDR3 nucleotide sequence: TGTGCCATCAGTGAGTCGTCAGGGGTATTGGGTCAGCCCCAGCATTTT. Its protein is CAISESSGVLGQPQHF.

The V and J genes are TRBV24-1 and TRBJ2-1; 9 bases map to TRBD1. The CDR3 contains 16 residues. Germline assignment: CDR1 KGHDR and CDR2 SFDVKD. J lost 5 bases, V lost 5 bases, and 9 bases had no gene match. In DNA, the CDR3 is TGTGCCACCAGTGCCCCGGGACAGGGAAACGACAATGAGCAGTTCTTC. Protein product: CATSAPGQGNDNEQFF.

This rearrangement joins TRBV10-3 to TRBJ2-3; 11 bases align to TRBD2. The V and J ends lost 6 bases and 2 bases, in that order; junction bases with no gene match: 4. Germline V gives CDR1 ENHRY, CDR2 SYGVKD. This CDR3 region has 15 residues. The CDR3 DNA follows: TGTGCCATCAGCCGACTAGCGGGGAACACAGATACGCAGTATTTT. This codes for CAISRLAGNTDTQYF.

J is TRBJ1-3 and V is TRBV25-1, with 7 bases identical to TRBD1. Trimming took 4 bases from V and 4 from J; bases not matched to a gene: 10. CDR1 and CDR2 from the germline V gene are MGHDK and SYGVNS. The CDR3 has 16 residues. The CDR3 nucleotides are TGTGCCAGCAGTGCCCGACAGGGAAGTGGAGGAAACACCATATATTTT. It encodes CASSARQGSGGNTIYF.

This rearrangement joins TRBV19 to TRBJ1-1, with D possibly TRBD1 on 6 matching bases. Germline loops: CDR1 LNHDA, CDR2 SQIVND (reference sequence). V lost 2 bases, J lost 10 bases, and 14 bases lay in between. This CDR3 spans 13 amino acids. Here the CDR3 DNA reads TGTGCCAGTAGTATATTGGCAGGGGTGGGAGCTTTCTTT. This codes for CASSILAGVGAFF.

The CDR3 DNA is TGTGCCAGCAGCTGGGGACTAGCGGGGGTCAATGAGCAGTTCTTC. The encoded protein is CASSWGLAGVNEQFF. The chain couples TRBV7-3 to TRBJ2-1, with TRBD2 identical over 14 bases. The CDR3 covers 15 residues. The V segment lost 4 bases and the J segment 6 bases; nucleotides outside the gene matches: 2. CDR1 and CDR2 (germline): SGHTA, FQGTGA.

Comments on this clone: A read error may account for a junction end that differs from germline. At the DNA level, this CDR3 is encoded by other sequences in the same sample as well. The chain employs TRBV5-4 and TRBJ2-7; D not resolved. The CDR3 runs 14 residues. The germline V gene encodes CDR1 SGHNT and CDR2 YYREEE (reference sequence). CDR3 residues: CASSLSGQEGEQYF. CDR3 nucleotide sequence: TGTGCCAGCAGCTTATCTGGGCAAGAAGGCGAGCAGTACTTT.

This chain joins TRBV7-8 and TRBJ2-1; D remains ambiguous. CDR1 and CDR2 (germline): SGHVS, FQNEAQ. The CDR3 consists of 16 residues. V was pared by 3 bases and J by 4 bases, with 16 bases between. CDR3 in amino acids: CASSFPPGSAYNEQFF. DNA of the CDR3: TGTGCCAGCAGCTTCCCCCCTGGTTCAGCGTACAATGAGCAGTTCTTC.

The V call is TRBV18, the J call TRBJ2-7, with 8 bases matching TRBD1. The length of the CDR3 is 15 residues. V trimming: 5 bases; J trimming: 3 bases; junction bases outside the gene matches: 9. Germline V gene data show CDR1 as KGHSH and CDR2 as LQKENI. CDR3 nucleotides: TGTGCCAGCTCAGGACAGGGCCCAACTCACTACGAGCAGTACTTC. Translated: CASSGQGPTHYEQYF.

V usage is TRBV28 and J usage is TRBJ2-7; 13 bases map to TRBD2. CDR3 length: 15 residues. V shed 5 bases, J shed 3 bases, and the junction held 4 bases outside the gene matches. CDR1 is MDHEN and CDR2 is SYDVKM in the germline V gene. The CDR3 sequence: CASSATSGGYYEQYF. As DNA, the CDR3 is TGTGCCAGCAGTGCGACTAGCGGGGGGTACTACGAGCAGTACTTC. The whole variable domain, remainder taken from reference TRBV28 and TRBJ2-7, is DVKVTQSSRYLVKRTGEKVFLECVQDMDHENMFWYRQDPGLGLRLIYFSYDVKMKEKGDIPEGYSVSREKKERFSLILESASTNQTSMYLCASSATSGGYYEQYFGPGTRLTVT.

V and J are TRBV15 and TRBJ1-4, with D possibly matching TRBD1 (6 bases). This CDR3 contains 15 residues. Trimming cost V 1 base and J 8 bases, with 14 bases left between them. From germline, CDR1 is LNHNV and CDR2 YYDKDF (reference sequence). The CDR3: CATSRVRTGHEKLFF. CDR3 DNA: TGTGCCACCAGCAGAGTTAGGACGGGACACGAAAAACTGTTTTTT.

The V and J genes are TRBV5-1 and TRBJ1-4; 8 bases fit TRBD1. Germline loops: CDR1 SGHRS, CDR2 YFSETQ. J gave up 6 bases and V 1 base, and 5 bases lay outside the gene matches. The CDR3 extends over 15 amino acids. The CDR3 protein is CASSLTGQGYEKLFF. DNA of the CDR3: TGCGCCAGCAGCTTGACCGGACAGGGTTATGAAAAACTGTTTTTT.

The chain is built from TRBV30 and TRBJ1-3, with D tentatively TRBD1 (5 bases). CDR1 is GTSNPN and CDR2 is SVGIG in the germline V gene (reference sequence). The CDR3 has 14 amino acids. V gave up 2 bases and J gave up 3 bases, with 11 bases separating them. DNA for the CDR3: TGTGCCTGGAGTCCCCAGGGAGGTGGAAACACCATATATTTT. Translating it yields CAWSPQGGGNTIYF. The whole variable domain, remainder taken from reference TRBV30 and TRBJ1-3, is SQTIHQWPATLVQPVGSPLSLECTVEGTSNPNLYWYRQAAGRGLQLLFYSVGIGQISSEVPQNLSASRPQDRQFILSSKKLLLSDSGFYLCAWSPQGGGNTIYFGEGSWLTVV.

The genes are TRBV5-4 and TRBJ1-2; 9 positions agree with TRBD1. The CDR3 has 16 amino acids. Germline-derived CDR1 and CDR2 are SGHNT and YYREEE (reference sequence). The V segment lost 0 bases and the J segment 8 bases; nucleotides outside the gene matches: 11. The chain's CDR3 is CASSLGVTGGGIGYTF. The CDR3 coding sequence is TGTGCCAGCAGCTTGGGGGTGACAGGGGGAGGAATCGGCTACACCTTC.

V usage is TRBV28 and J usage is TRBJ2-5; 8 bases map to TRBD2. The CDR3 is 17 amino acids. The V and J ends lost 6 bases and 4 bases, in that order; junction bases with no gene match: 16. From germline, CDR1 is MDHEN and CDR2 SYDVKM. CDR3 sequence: CASSSGLAGGERETQYF. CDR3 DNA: TGTGCCAGCAGCTCCGGACTAGCCGGGGGGGAAAGAGAGACCCAGTACTTC.

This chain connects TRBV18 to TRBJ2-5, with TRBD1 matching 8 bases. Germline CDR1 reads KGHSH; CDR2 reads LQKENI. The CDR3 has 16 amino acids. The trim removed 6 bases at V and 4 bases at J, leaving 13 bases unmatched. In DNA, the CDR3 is TGTGCCAGCTCTCCTCAACAACAGGGGGGAGGAGAGACCCAGTACTTC. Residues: CASSPQQQGGGETQYF. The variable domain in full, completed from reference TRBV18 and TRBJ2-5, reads NAGVMQNPRHLVRRRGQEARLRCSPMKGHSHVYWYRQLPEEGLKFMVYLQKENIIDESGMPKERFSAEFPKEGPSILRIQQVVRGDSAAYFCASSPQQQGGGETQYFGPGTRLLVL.